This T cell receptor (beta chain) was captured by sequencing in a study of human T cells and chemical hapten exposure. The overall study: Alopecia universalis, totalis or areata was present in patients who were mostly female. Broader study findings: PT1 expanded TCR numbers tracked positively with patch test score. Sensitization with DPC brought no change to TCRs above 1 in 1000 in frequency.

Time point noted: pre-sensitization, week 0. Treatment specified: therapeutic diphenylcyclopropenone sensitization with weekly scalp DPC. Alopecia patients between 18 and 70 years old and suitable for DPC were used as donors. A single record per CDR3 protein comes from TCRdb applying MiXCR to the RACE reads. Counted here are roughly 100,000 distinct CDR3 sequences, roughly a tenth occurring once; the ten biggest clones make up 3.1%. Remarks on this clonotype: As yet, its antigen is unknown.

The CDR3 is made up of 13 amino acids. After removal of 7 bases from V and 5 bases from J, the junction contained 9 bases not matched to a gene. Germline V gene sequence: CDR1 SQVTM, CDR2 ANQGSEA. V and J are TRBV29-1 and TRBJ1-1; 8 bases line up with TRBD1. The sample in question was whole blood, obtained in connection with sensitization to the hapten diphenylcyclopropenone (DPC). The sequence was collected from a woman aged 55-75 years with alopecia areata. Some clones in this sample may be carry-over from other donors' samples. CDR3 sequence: CSGYRGSLTEAFF. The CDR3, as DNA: TGCAGCGGCTACAGGGGGAGTTTAACTGAAGCTTTCTTT.